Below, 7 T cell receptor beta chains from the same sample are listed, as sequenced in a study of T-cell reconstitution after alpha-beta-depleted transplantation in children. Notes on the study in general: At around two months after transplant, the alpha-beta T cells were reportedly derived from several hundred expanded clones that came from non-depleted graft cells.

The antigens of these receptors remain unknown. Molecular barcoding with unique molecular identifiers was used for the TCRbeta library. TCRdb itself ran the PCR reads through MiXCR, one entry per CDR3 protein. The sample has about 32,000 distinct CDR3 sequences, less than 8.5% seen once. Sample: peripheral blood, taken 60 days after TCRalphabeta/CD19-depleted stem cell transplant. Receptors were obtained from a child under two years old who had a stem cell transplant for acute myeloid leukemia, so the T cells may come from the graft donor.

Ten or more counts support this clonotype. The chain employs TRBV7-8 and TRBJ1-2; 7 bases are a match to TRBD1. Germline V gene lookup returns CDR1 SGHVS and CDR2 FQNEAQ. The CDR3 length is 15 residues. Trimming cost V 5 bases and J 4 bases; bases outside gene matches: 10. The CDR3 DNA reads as TGTGCCAGCAGCCCCCGCACAGGGGAAGGCTATGGCTACACCTTC. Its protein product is CASSPRTGEGYGYTF.

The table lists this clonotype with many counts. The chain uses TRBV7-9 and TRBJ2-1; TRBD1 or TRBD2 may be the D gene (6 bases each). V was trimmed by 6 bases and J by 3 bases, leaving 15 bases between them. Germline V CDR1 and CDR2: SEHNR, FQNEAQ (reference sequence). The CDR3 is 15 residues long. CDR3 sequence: CASRKQGGGYNEQFF. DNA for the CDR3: TGTGCCAGCAGGAAACAGGGAGGCGGCTACAATGAGCAGTTCTTC.

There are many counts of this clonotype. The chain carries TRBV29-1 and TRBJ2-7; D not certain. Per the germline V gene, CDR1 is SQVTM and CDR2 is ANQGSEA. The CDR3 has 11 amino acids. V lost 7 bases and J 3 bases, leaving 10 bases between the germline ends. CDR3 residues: CSGFEDYEQYF. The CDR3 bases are TGCAGCGGATTTGAAGACTACGAGCAGTACTTC.

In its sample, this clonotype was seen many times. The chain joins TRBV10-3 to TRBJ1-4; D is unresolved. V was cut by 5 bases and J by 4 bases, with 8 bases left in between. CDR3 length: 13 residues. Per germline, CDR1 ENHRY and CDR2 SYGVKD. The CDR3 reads CAISSIVNEKLFF. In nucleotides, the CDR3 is TGTGCCATCAGTTCGATTGTTAATGAAAAACTGTTTTTT.

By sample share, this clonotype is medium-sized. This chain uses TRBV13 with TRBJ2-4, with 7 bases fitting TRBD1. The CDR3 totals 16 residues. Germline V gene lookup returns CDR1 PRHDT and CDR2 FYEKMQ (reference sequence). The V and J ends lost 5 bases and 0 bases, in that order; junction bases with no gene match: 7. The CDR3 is CASSATGDLAKNIQYF. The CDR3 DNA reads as TGTGCCAGCAGCGCCACAGGGGATCTAGCCAAAAACATTCAGTACTTC.

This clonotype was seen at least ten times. DNA of the CDR3: TGTGCCAGCAGCCCCCCCGAAGCGACTTATGGCTACACCTTC. Its protein product is CASSPPEATYGYTF. The chain combines TRBV5-5 with TRBJ1-2; no definite D call. CDR3 size: 14 residues. From germline, CDR1 is SGHKS and CDR2 YYEKEE (reference sequence). V lost 4 bases, J lost 5 bases, and 15 bases lay in between.

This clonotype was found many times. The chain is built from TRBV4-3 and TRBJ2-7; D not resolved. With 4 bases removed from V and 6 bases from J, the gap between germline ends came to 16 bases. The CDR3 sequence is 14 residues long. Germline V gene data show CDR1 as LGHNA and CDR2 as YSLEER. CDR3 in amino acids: CASSPRPSRLEQYF. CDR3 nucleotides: TGCGCCAGCAGCCCTAGGCCCTCCCGGCTCGAGCAGTACTTC.